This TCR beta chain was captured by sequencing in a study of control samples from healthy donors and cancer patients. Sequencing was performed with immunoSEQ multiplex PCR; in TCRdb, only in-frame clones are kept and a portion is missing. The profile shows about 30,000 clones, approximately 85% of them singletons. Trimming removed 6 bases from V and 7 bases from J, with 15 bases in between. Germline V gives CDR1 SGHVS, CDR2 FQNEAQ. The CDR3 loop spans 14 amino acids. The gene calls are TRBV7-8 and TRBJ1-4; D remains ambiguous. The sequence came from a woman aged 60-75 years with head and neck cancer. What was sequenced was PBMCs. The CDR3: CASSLDVRSEKLFF. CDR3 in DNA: TGTGCCAGCAGTTTGGACGTACGGAGTGAAAAACTGTTTTTT.